This T cell receptor beta chain was sequenced in a study of T cells after posttransplantation cyclophosphamide. Study results and caveats: Skin or GI-infiltrating T cells shared few TRB sequences with blood. Later post-transplant blood repertoires were often dominated by donor CD8+ memory clones.

With regard to this clone: What it binds is not known.

The method was immunoSEQ multiplex PCR; TCRdb's version includes in-frame clones alone and lacks a portion of them. Counted here are 30,000 to 40,000 clones, 80% to 90% occurring once; the ten biggest clones make up more than 12%. V lost 0 bases to trimming and J lost 3 bases, with 16 bases between them. Germline V CDR1 and CDR2: SGHRS, YFSETQ. The CDR3 has 16 amino acids. This TCR was recovered from a woman aged 40 to 49 with a blood cancer, CMV-positive, and with a related stem cell donor. The rearrangement links TRBV5-1 to TRBJ2-7; maybe TRBD2 (5 bases). The sequencing input was PBMCs. The CDR3 nucleotides read TGCGCCAGCAGCTTGGCCGAATTAAACGGGGACTACGAGCAGTACTTC. As protein: CASSLAELNGDYEQYF.